This TCR beta chain was documented in a study of vaccination and CD4 T cells after COVID-19. This clonotype was counted between two and nine times. Its antigen is unidentified. Cultured CD4+ T-cell DNA underwent Oncomine TCR Beta short-read sequencing. Investigators isolated genomic DNA from cultured CD4+ T cells. TCRdb itself ran the PCR reads through MiXCR, one entry per CDR3 protein. The sample has about 6,600 distinct CDR3 sequences, approximately 20% seen once. There are 12 residues in the CDR3. CDR1 and CDR2 from the germline V gene are SQVTM and ANQGSEA. Trimming stripped 5 bases from V and 5 bases from J, with 12 bases between. Treatment reported: approximately nine-day PBMC culture with coronavirus spike peptide pools or control peptides (ViraFEST assay). Points from the study as a whole: A median of approximately 88% of reactive clones, in convalescent patients, became evident only post-vaccination.

J is TRBJ1-1 and V is TRBV29-1; the D is unclear. The source of this sequence is a human donor who had recovered from COVID-19. The starting material was CD4+ T cells from blood, cultured in vitro, obtained after SARS-CoV-2 vaccination. This CDR3 reads CSVSDGWTEAFF. The DNA of the CDR3 is TGCAGCGTTTCCGATGGGTGGACTGAAGCTTTCTTT.